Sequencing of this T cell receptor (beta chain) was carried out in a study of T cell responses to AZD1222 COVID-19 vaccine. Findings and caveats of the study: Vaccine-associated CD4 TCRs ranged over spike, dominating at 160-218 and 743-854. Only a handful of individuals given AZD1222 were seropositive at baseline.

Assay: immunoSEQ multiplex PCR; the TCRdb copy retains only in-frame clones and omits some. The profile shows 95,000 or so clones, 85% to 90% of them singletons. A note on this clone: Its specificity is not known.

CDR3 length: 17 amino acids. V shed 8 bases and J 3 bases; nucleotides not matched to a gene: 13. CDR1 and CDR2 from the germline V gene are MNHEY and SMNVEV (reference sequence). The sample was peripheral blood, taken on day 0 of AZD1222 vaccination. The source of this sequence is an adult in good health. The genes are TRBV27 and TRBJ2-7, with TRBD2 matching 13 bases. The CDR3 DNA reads TGTGCCAGCTGGGGACTAGCGGGGAAGGGAGAGGGCTACGAGCAGTACTTC. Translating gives CASWGLAGKGEGYEQYF.